Detailed here is one TCR beta chain. Its antigen remains unidentified. No base quality values were provided; no much bigger clone lies one nucleotide off. This sample was included in a study of blood T cell repertoires in COVID-19 (dated by TCRdb to 2020 to 2021). Regarding the research as a whole: The collaborator samples originated in the United States, Italy and Spain and spanned the acute and convalescent phases of COVID-19. The prospective study material was composed of cDNA or gDNA derived from T cells, B-cell-depleted T cells, or PBMCs. Subjects who had been exposed to COVID-19, were actively infected with it, or had recovered from it provided the deeply sampled blood TCRbeta repertoires that made up the dataset. The repertoires were made available in a free public database intended to serve as a resource for research on the immune response to SARS-CoV-2. Samples were obtained from the ongoing ImmuneRACE study (first 160 participants) and from 1,200 or so subjects provided by 6 global collaborators. The sample metadata nearly always contained a de-identified subject ID, COVID-19 status, age in years and sex. HLA class I and class II types, where available, came from metadata supplied by the sample provider rather than from assay-based typing.

The collaborating institutions used their own protocols to collect whole blood in K2EDTA tubes. For TCRbeta analysis, collaborators shipped samples in one of three forms: frozen whole blood, isolated PBMCs, or DNA extracted from either of those sample types. What the research found in general, with its limitations: The quantity of clinical and demographic metadata differed by source and by participant and was supplied without curation.

TCRbeta CDR3 regions were amplified from genomic DNA by means of the immunoSEQ Assay, a bias-controlled multiplex PCR. The source study handled its data this way. Within the assay, amplification of reference gene primers was used to estimate how many nucleated cells each sample contained. Sequence reads were collapsed and filtered to measure the absolute abundance of every unique TCRbeta CDR3 rearrangement. For each sample, productive Simpson clonality was calculated as the square root of Simpson's diversity index across productive rearrangements. In TCRdb, the immuneACCESS table is reduced to in-frame sequences with V and J assigned. These tables do not hold every clone; where another copy was compared, an unresolved V gene accounts for under half, and the others remain unexplained. V and J calls and clone size follow that table, whereas D and trimming were derived from the DNA. Present in this sample are about 410,000 clones, roughly 90% of which were seen just once. The ten largest clones add up to over 1.1% of the sample.

This receptor was taken from a woman aged 25 to 39 with active or convalescent COVID-19. The sequenced sample consisted of peripheral blood.

The DNA sequence is TGTGCCAGCAGGACAGGACTCAATAATTCACCCCTCCACTTT. This is translated as CASRTGLNNSPLHF. The chain uses TRBV9 and TRBJ1-6, and perhaps TRBD1 as D gene, on 6 matching bases. Including the terminal cysteine and phenylalanine, the CDR3 comprises 14 residues. CDR3 DNA only is kept here, 42 bases in frame from base 1. Relative to germline, V is 5 bases shorter and J is 5 bases shorter, with 11 bases between their ends. CDR1 and CDR2 (SGDLS, YYNGEE) derive from the germline V gene.